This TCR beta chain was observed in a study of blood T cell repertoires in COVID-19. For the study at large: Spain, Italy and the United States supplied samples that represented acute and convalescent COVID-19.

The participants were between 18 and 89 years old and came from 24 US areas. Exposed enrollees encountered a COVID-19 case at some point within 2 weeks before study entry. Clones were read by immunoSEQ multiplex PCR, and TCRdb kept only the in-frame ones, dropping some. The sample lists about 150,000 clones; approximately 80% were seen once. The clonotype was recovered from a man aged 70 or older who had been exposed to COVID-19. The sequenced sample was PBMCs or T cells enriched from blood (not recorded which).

In nucleotides, the CDR3 is TGTGCCAGCAGTTACCTGGGACAACCTAATTCACCCCTCCACTTT. Residues: CASSYLGQPNSPLHF. The chain recombines TRBV6-5 with TRBJ1-6; tentative D call: TRBD1 (6 bases). The CDR3 runs to 15 residues. V dropped 2 bases and J dropped 6 bases, with 11 bases sitting between them. Germline lookup yields CDR1 MNHEY and CDR2 SVGAGI.